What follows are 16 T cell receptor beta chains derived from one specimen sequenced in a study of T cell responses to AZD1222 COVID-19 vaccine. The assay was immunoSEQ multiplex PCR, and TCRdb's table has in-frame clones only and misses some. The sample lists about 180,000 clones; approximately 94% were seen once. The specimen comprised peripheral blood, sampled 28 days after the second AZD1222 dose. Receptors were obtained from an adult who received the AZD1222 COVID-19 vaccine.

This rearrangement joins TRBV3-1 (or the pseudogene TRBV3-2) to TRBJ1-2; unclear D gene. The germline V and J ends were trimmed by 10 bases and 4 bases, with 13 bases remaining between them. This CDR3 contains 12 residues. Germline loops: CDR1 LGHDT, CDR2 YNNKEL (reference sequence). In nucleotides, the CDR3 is TGTGCCACTCAACAAGGAAGCTATGGCTACACCTTC. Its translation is CATQQGSYGYTF.

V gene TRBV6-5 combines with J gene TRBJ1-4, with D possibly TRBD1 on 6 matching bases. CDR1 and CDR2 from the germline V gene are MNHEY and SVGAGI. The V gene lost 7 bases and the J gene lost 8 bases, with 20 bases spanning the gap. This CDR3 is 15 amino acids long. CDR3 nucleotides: TGTGCCAGCAACCAAGGGGGGTTCGGGGCGGAAAAACTGTTTTTT. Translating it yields CASNQGGFGAEKLFF.

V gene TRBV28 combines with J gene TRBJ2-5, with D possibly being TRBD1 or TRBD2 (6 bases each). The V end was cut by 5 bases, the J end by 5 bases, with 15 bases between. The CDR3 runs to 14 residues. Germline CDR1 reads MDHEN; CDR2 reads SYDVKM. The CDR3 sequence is CASSPLQGGETQYF. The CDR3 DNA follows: TGTGCCAGCAGTCCCTTACAGGGAGGCGAGACCCAGTACTTC.

For the CDR3, the DNA is TGTGCTAGTGGGTCCACAGGGGTTTCACCCCTCCACTTT. As protein: CASGSTGVSPLHF. The rearrangement links TRBV12-5 to TRBJ1-6; 7 positions match TRBD1. Germline assignment: CDR1 LGHNT and CDR2 FRNRAP. With 6 bases clipped from V and 9 bases from J, the junction kept 5 bases outside the gene matches. CDR3 length: 13 amino acids.

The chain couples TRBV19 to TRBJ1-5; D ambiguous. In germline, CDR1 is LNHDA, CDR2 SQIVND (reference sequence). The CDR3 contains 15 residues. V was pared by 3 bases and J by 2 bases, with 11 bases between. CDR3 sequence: CASSIQRRGNQPQHF. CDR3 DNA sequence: TGTGCCAGTAGTATTCAGAGACGAGGCAATCAGCCCCAGCATTTT. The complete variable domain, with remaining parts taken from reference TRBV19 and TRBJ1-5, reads DGGITQSPKYLFRKEGQNVTLSCEQNLNHDAMYWYRQDPGQGLRLIYYSQIVNDFQKGDIAEGYSVSREKKESFPLTVTSAQKNPTAFYLCASSIQRRGNQPQHFGDGTRLSIL.

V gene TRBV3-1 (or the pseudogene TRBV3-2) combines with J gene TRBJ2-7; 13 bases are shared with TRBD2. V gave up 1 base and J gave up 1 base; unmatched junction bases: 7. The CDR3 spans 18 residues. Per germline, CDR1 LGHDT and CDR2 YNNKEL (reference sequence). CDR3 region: CASSQVVTSGGRSYEQYF. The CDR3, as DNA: TGTGCCAGCAGCCAAGTCGTGACTAGCGGGGGGCGGTCCTACGAGCAGTACTTC.

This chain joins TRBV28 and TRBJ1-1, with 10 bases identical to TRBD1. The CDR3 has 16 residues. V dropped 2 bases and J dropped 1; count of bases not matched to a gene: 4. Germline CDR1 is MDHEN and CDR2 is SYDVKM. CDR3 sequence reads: CASSLRQGAANTEAFF. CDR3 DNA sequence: TGTGCCAGCAGTTTACGACAGGGGGCGGCGAACACTGAAGCTTTCTTT.

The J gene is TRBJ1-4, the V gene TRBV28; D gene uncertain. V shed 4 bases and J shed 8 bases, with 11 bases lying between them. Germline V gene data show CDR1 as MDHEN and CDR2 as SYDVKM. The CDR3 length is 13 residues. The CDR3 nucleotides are TGTGCCAGCAGTTGGAATGAATGGGAAAAACTGTTTTTT. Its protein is CASSWNEWEKLFF.

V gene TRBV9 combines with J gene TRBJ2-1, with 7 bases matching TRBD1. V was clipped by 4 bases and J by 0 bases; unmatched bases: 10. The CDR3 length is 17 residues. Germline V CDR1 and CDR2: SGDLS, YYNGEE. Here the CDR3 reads CASSSHIGDSSYNEQFF. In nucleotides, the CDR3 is TGTGCCAGCAGCTCCCACATCGGGGACAGCTCCTACAATGAGCAGTTCTTC.

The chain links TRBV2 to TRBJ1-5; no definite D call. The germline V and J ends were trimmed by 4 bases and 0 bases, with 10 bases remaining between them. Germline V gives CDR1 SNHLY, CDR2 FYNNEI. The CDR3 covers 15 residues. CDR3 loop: CASSGQRNSNQPQHF. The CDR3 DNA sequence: TGTGCCAGCAGTGGTCAGAGAAATAGCAATCAGCCCCAGCATTTT.

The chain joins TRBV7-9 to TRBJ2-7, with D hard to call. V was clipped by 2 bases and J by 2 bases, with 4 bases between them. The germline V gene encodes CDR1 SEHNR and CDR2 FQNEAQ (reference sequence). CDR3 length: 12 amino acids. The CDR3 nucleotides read TGTGCCAGCAGCTTATTAGCCTACGAGCAGTACTTC. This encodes CASSLLAYEQYF.

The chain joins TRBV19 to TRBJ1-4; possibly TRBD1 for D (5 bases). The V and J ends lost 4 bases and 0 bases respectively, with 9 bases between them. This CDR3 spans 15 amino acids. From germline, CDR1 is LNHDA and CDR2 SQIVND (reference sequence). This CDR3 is CASSKGTATNEKLFF. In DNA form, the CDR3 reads TGTGCCAGTAGTAAGGGGACTGCAACTAATGAAAAACTGTTTTTT.

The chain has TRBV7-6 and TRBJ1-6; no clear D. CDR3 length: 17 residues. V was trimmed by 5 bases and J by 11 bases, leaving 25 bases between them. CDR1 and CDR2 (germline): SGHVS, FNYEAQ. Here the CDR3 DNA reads TGTGCCAGCAGCGCAGCCCCCCACACGGAGTCCGGAACACCCCTCCACTTT. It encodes CASSAAPHTESGTPLHF.

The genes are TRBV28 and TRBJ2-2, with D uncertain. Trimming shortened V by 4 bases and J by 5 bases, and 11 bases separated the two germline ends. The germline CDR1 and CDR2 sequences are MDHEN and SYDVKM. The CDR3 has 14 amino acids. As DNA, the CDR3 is TGTGCCAGCAGTTCGAACCTAGGAACCGGGGAGCTGTTTTTT. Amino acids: CASSSNLGTGELFF. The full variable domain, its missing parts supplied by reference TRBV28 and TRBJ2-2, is DVKVTQSSRYLVKRTGEKVFLECVQDMDHENMFWYRQDPGLGLRLIYFSYDVKMKEKGDIPEGYSVSREKKERFSLILESASTNQTSMYLCASSSNLGTGELFFGEGSRLTVL.

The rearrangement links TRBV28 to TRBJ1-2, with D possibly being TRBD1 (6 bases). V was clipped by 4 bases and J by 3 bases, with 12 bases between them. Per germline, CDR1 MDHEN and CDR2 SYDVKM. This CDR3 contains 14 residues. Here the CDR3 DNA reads TGTGCCAGCAGTTGGGGGCGTGTTGACTATGGCTACACCTTC. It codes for CASSWGRVDYGYTF.

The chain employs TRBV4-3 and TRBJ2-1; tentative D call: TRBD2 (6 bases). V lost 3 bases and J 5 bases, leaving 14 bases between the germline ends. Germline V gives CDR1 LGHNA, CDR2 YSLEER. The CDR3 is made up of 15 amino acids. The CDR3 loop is CASSQTRNSNNEQFF. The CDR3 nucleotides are TGCGCCAGCAGCCAGACTAGAAACTCAAACAATGAGCAGTTCTTC.